Sequencing of this T cell receptor (beta chain) was carried out in a study of T cells in localized non-small cell lung cancer. Points from the study as a whole: Elevated circulating T cell density in blood was associated with longer overall survival. Investigators sequenced only a single tumor region, leaving heterogeneity possible. A median of roughly 50 of the top 100 tumor clones appeared in adjacent lung, which was paired and uninvolved. T cell clonality was highest in uninvolved adjacent lung, above tumor.

V lost 3 bases and J 6 bases, leaving 12 bases between the germline ends. The CDR3 contains 14 residues. Germline V lookup: CDR1 MDHEN, CDR2 SYDVKM. Concerning this clone: Its antigen is not known.

Generated by immunoSEQ multiplex PCR, the TCRdb table keeps only in-frame clones and is missing some. In the table there are 75,000 to 80,000 clones, 70% to 90% of which are singletons. This specimen consisted of peripheral blood, obtained before any cancer treatment. This sequence joins TRBV28 and TRBJ1-5; D remains ambiguous. This TCR came from a female donor aged 60 or older with stage I lung adenocarcinoma. CDR3 residues: CASSFRTGSQPQHF. In DNA form, the CDR3 reads TGTGCCAGCAGTTTCAGGACCGGGAGTCAGCCCCAGCATTTT.